This TCR beta chain was profiled in a study of PD-1 blockade in classical Hodgkin lymphoma (dated by TCRdb to 2018 to 2020). General notes on the study: Nivolumab dosing was 3 mg/kg intravenously every 2 weeks, continuing until either disease progression or unacceptable toxicity. To define a peripheral blood immune signature of response to PD-1 blockade in classical Hodgkin lymphoma, the study combined TCR beta sequencing with CyTOF. General findings and caveats noted by the study authors: Baseline TCR diversity was reported to be lower in newly diagnosed patients than in healthy donors, and even lower in relapsed/refractory patients. By C4D1, a significant rise was seen in CD4+ TCR diversity but not in CD8+ TCR diversity (p=0.0027 vs p=0.16), and the rise was most apparent among complete responders (p=0.02). The study covered only a single clinical trial cohort, and the causes of the repertoire differences, possibly disease activity or prior therapy, were still not defined. Lower diversity was seen in patients whose nivolumab began less than 1 year after ASCT, and these patients were left out of later analyses so that immune reconstitution would not confound the results. Trial patients with a complete response had baseline diversity similar to that of newly diagnosed patients, while partial responders and progressors had significantly lower diversity.

This specimen's time point label, per the study, means: cycle 2 day 1 (C2D1) of nivolumab. Relapse after autologous stem cell transplantation had occurred in all trial patients, and cohorts A, B and C were distinguished by prior brentuximab vedotin exposure. The trial cohort comprised around 60 patients with relapsed/refractory classical Hodgkin lymphoma whose best overall responses were complete response, partial response or progressive disease. Trial patients were treated with single-agent nivolumab in the multi-cohort phase II CheckMate 205 trial. An independent review committee assessed best overall response by applying the 2007 International Working Group response criteria. Trial PBMCs were collected immediately before nivolumab initiation (C1D1) and during therapy at cycle 2 day 1 and cycle 4 day 1. Peripheral blood was collected in 8 mL Vacutainer Cell Preparation Tubes, from which PBMCs were isolated by centrifugation and then cryopreserved.

Comments on this clone: What antigen it recognizes has not been identified. Base qualities were left out, and no much larger clone turns up one base away.

Via the germline V gene, CDR1 is KGHSH and CDR2 LQKENI. The CDR3 runs 13 amino acids, cysteine and phenylalanine included. Only the CDR3 DNA stays, 39 bases, in frame from base 1. Trimming costs V 5 bases and J 7 bases, and their ends lie 11 bases apart. The Qiagen DNeasy kit was used to extract genomic DNA from unsorted PBMCs and from the negatively selected CD4+ and CD8+ fractions. TCR beta CDR3 regions were subjected to amplification by immunoSEQ multiplex PCR with primers that anneal to V and J segments. A synthetic immune receptor repertoire was used to minimize amplification bias, and any remaining bias was removed computationally after sequencing. For the original study's pipeline: Custom Python scripts were used to quantify repertoire diversity as the Shannon entropy index. Unsorted, CD4+ and CD8+ repertoires were examined separately, except in combined analyses, for which CD4+ and CD8+ sequences were merged in silico. Clonal expansion was defined as a frequency increase of at least 2-fold after treatment compared with C1D1, and clones undetected at baseline were assigned a pseudocount of 0.5. Clones with 0 or 1 copy at C1D1 were classified as singleton clones, and clones with 2 or more copies were classified as non-singleton clones. By matching protein sequences in sorted samples from the same patient, clones expanded in unsorted samples were annotated as CD4+, CD8+ or unknown. Wilcoxon tests on paired samples were used to test changes in diversity from C1D1 to C4D1. TCRdb holds this immuneACCESS table with in-frame rearrangements only. Some clones are missing; in checked studies, unresolved V genes explain under half, and the rest has no known cause. The V and J calls and clone size are taken from that table; D and trimming were inferred from the DNA. Present in this sample are approximately 160,000 clones, about four fifths of which were seen just once. 9.2% of the sample goes to the ten largest clones.

Source: peripheral blood mononuclear cells (PBMCs), taken before the second cycle of nivolumab. Recombination joined TRBV18 with TRBJ1-4, with the D gene too uncertain to name. The clonotype was recovered from a human donor with classical Hodgkin lymphoma. In nucleotides, the sequence is TGTGCCAGCTCAATCGGTAATGCTGAAAAACTGTTTTTT. Its translation is CASSIGNAEKLFF.